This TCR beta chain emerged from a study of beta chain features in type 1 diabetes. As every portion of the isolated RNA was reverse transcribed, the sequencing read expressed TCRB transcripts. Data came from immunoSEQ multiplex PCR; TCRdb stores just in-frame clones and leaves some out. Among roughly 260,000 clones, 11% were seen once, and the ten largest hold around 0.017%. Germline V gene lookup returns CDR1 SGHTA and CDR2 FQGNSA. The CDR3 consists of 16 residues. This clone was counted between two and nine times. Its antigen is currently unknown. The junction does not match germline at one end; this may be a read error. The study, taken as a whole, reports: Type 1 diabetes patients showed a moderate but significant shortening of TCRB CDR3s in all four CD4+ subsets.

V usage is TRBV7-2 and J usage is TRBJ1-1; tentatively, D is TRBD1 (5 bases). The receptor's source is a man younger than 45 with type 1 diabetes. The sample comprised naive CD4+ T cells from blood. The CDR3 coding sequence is TGTGCCAGCAGCTTATCACGACGGGGGGTGAAAACTGAAGCTTTCTTT. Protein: CASSLSRRGVKTEAFF.